This TCR beta chain is from a study of Graves' ophthalmopathy and Graves' hyperthyroidism. Findings of the study overall: Most thyroid clonotypes expanded beyond 0.001 frequency were also found in blood.

RNA transcripts provided the template for amplifying TCR beta CDR3 regions. Second-round multiplex PCR came after first-round RT-PCR with HTBI primers. TCRdb re-derived calls from the multiplex PCR reads in MiXCR, one entry per CDR3 protein. Of around 660,000 distinct CDR3 sequences in the sample, over 40% were seen once. A remark on this clonotype: What it recognizes is unknown.

Germline CDR1 is SGHKS and CDR2 is YYEKEE (reference sequence). This CDR3 has 15 amino acids. Deletions cut 1 base from V and 5 bases from J, with 12 bases between. The PBMCs used were ones drawn from approximately 10 ml of fresh peripheral blood. The sequence derives from an adult man with Graves' ophthalmopathy. The chain recombines TRBV5-5 with TRBJ2-2, with D perhaps given as TRBD1 or TRBD2 (5 bases each). Sequenced sample: peripheral blood. Here the CDR3 reads CASSLILRGTGELFF. CDR3 DNA: TGTGCCAGCAGCTTGATTCTGAGGGGTACCGGGGAGCTGTTTTTT. Filled out from reference TRBV5-5 and TRBJ2-2, the complete variable domain reads DAGVTQSPTHLIKTRGQQVTLRCSPISGHKSVSWYQQVLGQGPQFIFQYYEKEERGRGNFPDRFSARQFPNYSSELNVNALLLGDSALYLCASSLILRGTGELFFGEGSRLTVL.